This is a list of T cell receptor beta chains from one sample in a study of cytomegalovirus exposure and HLA in healthy donors. The repertoire was sequenced with immunoSEQ multiplex PCR; TCRdb's copy has only in-frame clones and lacks some. The repertoire holds 130,000 to 150,000 clones, 70% to 80% seen once, with nearly 5% in the top ten. The sequenced material came from PBMCs. The receptors shown here come from a woman between 50 and 59 years old in good health and CMV-seronegative. CDR3s leave out the opening cysteine and the closing phenylalanine or tryptophan. D genes are given only for firm matches.

v_call	j_call	d_call	cdr3_aa
TRBV27	TRBJ2-5	.	ASSLSMEGAGQETQY
TRBV19	TRBJ2-7	.	ASNQGFSYEQY
TRBV19	TRBJ2-7	TRBD1	ASSIGQGVYEQY
TRBV6-5	TRBJ1-4	TRBD1	ASSKIGQGFEKLF
TRBV29-1	TRBJ1-6	.	SVAFGAPNSPLH
TRBV6-5	TRBJ2-1	TRBD2	ASRQLAGGLVEQF
TRBV10-2	TRBJ2-7	.	ASSEQGGNEQY
TRBV9	TRBJ2-2	TRBD2	ASSPRGSGDPGELF
TRBV4-2	TRBJ2-7	.	ASSQAVGTGRVQY
TRBV27	TRBJ2-1	.	ASSVTESYNEQF
TRBV15	TRBJ2-6	.	ATSRDKTRDVLT
TRBV29-1	TRBJ2-3	TRBD2	SVASGGDTQY
TRBV11-2	TRBJ1-1	.	ASSLVSGGNTEAF
TRBV15	TRBJ2-5	.	ATSRGKRGATETQY
TRBV5-1	TRBJ2-5	TRBD2	ASSWPRVGRDQETQY
TRBV6-4	TRBJ2-3	TRBD2	ASTPSGGAPDTQY
TRBV19	TRBJ1-1	TRBD1	ASSIRGRNTEAF
TRBV7-6	TRBJ1-4	.	ASSLLGEKLF
TRBV2	TRBJ1-1	TRBD1	ASNGQGMSTEAF
TRBV4-1	TRBJ1-1	.	ASRPASTGTEAF
TRBV7-9	TRBJ1-2	.	ASSPPGGRSGYT
TRBV14	TRBJ2-5	.	ASSQDLSLRETQY
TRBV25-1	TRBJ1-1	.	ASSLGAETEAF
TRBV7-9	TRBJ2-1	.	ASSEKTGSLNNEQF
TRBV14	TRBJ1-4	.	ASNRGNEKLF
TRBV19	TRBJ2-1	.	ASSIAMWGDNEQF
TRBV7-9	TRBJ2-1	.	ASSLFTISGYNEQF
TRBV2	TRBJ2-5	TRBD2	ASRDAGTRVQRGWETQY
TRBV5-6	TRBJ1-2	TRBD1	ASSPHLGQGDYGYT
TRBV4-3	TRBJ2-2	TRBD2	ASSPQASGGLNTGELF
TRBV15	TRBJ2-5	TRBD2	ATSTWTSGGQETQY
TRBV19	TRBJ1-3	.	ASSIRGAGYVAGNTIY
TRBV6-5	TRBJ2-2	TRBD1	ASSRDRGGTGELF
TRBV13	TRBJ1-1	TRBD1	ASSLRQGMNTEAF
TRBV15	TRBJ2-2	.	ATSATRANTGELF
TRBV15	TRBJ2-1	TRBD2	ATSRLAGVNEQF
TRBV7-9	TRBJ1-3	TRBD1	ASSSSIRTGGFSGNTIY
TRBV6-1	TRBJ2-2	.	ASLQVHGELF
TRBV5-8	TRBJ2-7	TRBD2	ASSSPYGRESYEQY
TRBV29-1	TRBJ2-7	TRBD1	SAIPPGQGSEQY
TRBV27	TRBJ1-2	.	ASSLEGSYGYT
TRBV13	TRBJ2-7	TRBD2	ASSLGPRGGYEQY
TRBV7-2	TRBJ2-3	TRBD2	ASSLRTSGGISDAQY
TRBV7-6	TRBJ2-2	TRBD2	ASSLLAGGNTGELF
TRBV5-1	TRBJ2-5	.	ASSPSYGASKTQY
TRBV6-6	TRBJ1-2	.	ASSYSNSYGYT
TRBV28	TRBJ1-2	TRBD1	ASSPTGRVYGYT
TRBV7-9	TRBJ2-5	.	ASSLSGWVETQY
TRBV2	TRBJ1-1	TRBD1	ASADRDNTEAF
TRBV6-1	TRBJ2-7	TRBD2	ASRTSGAYEQY
TRBV7-9	TRBJ1-2	.	ASSSDFNYGYT
TRBV28	TRBJ1-5	.	ASVWTPNSNQPQH
TRBV19	TRBJ2-3	.	ASSIGSGHTDTQY
TRBV5-4	TRBJ1-6	TRBD1	ASSSADRVNSPLH
TRBV7-2	TRBJ1-5	.	ASSLKGDQPQH
TRBV27	TRBJ1-1	.	ASSEPGSDTEAF
TRBV28	TRBJ2-7	TRBD1	ASSYEAGGSYEQY
TRBV5-4	TRBJ1-1	.	ASSPQTRQAHTEAF
TRBV11-2	TRBJ2-7	TRBD1	ASSLARTGGYEQY
TRBV19	TRBJ2-2	.	ASTLSSGQPSTGELF